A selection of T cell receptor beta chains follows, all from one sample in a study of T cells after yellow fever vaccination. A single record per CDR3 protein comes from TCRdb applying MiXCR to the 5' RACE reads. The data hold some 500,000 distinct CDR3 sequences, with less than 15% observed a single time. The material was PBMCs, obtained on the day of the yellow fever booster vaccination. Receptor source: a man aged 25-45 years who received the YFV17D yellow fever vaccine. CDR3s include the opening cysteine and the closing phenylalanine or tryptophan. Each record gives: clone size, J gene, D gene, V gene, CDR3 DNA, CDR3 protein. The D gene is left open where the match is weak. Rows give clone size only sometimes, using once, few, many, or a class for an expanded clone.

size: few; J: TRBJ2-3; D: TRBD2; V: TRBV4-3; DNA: TGCGCCAGCAGCCAAGAAGTGGCGGGAGTTGGAGATACGCAGTATTTT; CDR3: CASSQEVAGVGDTQYF
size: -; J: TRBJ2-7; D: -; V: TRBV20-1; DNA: TGCAGTGCTAGAGATCAAAGGGGCGAGCAGTACTTC; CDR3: CSARDQRGEQYF
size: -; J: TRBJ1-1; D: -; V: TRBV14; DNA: TGTGCCAGCAGCCAAGTTAGGTACACTGAAGCTTTCTTT; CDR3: CASSQVRYTEAFF
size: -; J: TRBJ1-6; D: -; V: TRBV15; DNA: TGTGCCACCAGCAGAAGGCGGGAGGTTTCACCCCTCCACTTT; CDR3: CATSRRREVSPLHF
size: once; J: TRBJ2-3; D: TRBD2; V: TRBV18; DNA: TGTGCCAGCTCACAAGATCCTAGCGGGAGGGCCGGAGGGCAGTATTTT; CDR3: CASSQDPSGRAGGQYF
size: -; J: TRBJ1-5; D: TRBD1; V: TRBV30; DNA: TGTGCCTGGGCGCGGGACAGAAATCAGCCCCAGCATTTT; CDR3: CAWARDRNQPQHF
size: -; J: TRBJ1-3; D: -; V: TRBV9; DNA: TGTGCCAGCAACCTTGACTCCAGTGGAAACACCATATATTTT; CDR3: CASNLDSSGNTIYF
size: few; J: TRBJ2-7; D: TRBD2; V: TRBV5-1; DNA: TGCGCCAGCAGCAACGGGACTAGCGGACTCTACGAGCAGTACTTC; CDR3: CASSNGTSGLYEQYF
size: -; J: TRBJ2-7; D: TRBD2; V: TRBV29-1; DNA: TGCAGCGTTGTCACCCTAGCGGGACCCTACGAGCAGTACTTC; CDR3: CSVVTLAGPYEQYF
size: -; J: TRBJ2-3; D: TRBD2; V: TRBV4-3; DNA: TGCGCCAGCAGCCAACTTACTAGCGGGAGGGATACGCAGTATTTT; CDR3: CASSQLTSGRDTQYF
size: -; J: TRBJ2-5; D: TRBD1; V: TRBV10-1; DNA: TGCGCCAGCAGTGATGGACAGGGGGCACAAGAGACCCAGTACTTC; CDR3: CASSDGQGAQETQYF
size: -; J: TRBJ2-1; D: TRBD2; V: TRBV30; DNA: TGTGCCTGGAGTACCCGGACTAGCGGAAATGAGCAGTTCTTC; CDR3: CAWSTRTSGNEQFF
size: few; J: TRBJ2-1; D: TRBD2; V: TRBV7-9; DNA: TGTGCCAGCAGCGCCCGGACTAGCGGGATTTACAATGAGCAGTTCTTC; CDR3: CASSARTSGIYNEQFF
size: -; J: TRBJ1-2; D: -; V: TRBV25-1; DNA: TGTGCCAGCAGTGAAGGTGACAGGCGATTTAACTATGGCTACACCTTC; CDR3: CASSEGDRRFNYGYTF
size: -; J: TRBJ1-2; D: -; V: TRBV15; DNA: TGTGCCACCAGCAGAGATTTGAGGGATTTCGGCTATGGCTACACCTTC; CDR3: CATSRDLRDFGYGYTF
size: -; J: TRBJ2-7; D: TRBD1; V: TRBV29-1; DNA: TGCAGCGTTACCCGGACAGGGGGGCCCTACGAGCAGTACTTC; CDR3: CSVTRTGGPYEQYF
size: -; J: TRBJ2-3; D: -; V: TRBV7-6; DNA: TGTGCCAGCAGCAAACCCCCTGACTTAGGCGGAACTAGCACAGATACGCAGTATTTT; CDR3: CASSKPPDLGGTSTDTQYF
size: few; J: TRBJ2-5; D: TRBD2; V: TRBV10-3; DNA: TGTGCCATCAGTGAACCTAGCGGGGGGGGGCACCAAGAGACCCAGTACTTC; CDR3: CAISEPSGGGHQETQYF
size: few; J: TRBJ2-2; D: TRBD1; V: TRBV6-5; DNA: TGTGCCAGCAGTTACATGCAGGGGGCCGGGGAGCTGTTTTTT; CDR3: CASSYMQGAGELFF
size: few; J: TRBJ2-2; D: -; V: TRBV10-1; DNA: TGCGCCAGCAGTGAGTCATGGCGCACCGGGGAGCTGTTTTTT; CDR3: CASSESWRTGELFF
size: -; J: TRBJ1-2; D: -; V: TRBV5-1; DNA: TGCGCCAGCAGCGCACTCACAGGATCTTTTGACGTCTACACCTTC; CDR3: CASSALTGSFDVYTF
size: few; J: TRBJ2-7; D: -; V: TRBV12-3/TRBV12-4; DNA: TGTGCCAGCAGTTTCGTGCGAAGTCCCCACGAGCAGTACTTC; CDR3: CASSFVRSPHEQYF
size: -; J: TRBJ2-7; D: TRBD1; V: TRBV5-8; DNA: TGTGCCAGCAGTCACAGGGGGCTGCTAGGATACGAGCAGTACTTC; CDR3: CASSHRGLLGYEQYF
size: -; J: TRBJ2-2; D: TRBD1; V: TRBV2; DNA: TGTGCCAGCAGTGGACAGGGACAAACCGGGGAGCTGTTTTTT; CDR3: CASSGQGQTGELFF
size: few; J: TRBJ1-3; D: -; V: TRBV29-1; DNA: TGCAGCGTTTGGGGGGACGGAAACACCATATATTTT; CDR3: CSVWGDGNTIYF
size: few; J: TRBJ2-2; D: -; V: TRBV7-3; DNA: TGTGCCAGCAGCTCACAGGGTCCGAACACCGGGGAGCTGTTTTTT; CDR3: CASSSQGPNTGELFF
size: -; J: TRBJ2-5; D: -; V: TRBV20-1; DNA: TGCAGTGCTAGTCGGGACGCTCGGGGAGAGACCCAGTACTTC; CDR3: CSASRDARGETQYF
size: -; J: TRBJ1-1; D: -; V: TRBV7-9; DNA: TGTGCCAGCAGCGAGGGGGGACTTAACACTGAAGCTTTCTTT; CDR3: CASSEGGLNTEAFF
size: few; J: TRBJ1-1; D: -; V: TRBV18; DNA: TGTGCCAGCTCACTATTCATCGGGGACACTGAAGCTTTCTTT; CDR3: CASSLFIGDTEAFF
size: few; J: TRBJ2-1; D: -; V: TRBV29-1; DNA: TGCAGCGTTGTGGAGAATGAGCAGTTCTTC; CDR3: CSVVENEQFF
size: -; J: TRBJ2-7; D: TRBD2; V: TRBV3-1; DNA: TGTGCCAGCAGCTCTAGAGGGAGGGACGAGCAGTACTTC; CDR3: CASSSRGRDEQYF
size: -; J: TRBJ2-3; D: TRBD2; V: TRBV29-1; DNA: TGCAGCGTTGGGACTAGCGGGAACCTCGCAGATACGCAGTATTTT; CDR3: CSVGTSGNLADTQYF
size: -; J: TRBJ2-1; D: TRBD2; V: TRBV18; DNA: TGTGCCAGCTCACTTTCCCGGAGGACTAGCGGGGGGAGGAGTGAGCAGTTCTTC; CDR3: CASSLSRRTSGGRSEQFF
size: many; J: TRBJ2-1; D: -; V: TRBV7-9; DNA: TGTGCCAGCAGCACCGGACGGTTTTTCTATGAGCAGTTCTTC; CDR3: CASSTGRFFYEQFF
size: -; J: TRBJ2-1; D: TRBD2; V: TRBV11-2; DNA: TGTGCCAGCAGCAAAACTCCGGGACTAGCGGGAGGGCCCTTGTCCTACAATGAGCAGTTCTTC; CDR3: CASSKTPGLAGGPLSYNEQFF
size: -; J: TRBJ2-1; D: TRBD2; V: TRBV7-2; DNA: TGTGCCAGCAGCAGAAGCGGGGTTTACGACAATGAGCAGTTCTTC; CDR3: CASSRSGVYDNEQFF
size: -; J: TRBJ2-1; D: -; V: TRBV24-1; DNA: TGTGCCACCAGTGATTTAAGGGGTGGGGGGCGCCGTGGTGAGCAGTTCTTC; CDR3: CATSDLRGGGRRGEQFF
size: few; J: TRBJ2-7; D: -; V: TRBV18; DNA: TGTGCCAGCTCACCGGGCGGGACAAGGCTTTACGAGCAGTACTTC; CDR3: CASSPGGTRLYEQYF
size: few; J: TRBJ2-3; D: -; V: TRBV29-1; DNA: TGCAGCGCGGAAGGTGGCGATACGCAGTATTTT; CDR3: CSAEGGDTQYF
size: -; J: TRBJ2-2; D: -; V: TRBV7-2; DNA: TGTGCCAGCAGCCTGCTCCAGGGGACGAACACCGGGGAGCTGTTTTTT; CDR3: CASSLLQGTNTGELFF
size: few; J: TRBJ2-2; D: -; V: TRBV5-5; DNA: TGTGCCAGCAGCACCCCTTCATCGAACACCGGGGAGCTGTTTTTT; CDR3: CASSTPSSNTGELFF
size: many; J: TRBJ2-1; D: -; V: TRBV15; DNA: TGTGCCACCCTAACGAGGGGAAATGAGCAGTTCTTC; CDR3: CATLTRGNEQFF
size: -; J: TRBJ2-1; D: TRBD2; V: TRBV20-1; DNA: TGCAGTGCTCGGACTAGCGGGAGTTGGAATGAGCAGTTCTTC; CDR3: CSARTSGSWNEQFF
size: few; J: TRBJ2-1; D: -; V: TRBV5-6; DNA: TGTGCCAGCAGCTTTGGGGTTATCAATGAGCAGTTCTTC; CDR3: CASSFGVINEQFF
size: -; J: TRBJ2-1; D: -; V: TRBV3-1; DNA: TGTGCCAGCAGCTCACTCCGGTGGGAGAACAATGAGCAGTTCTTC; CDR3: CASSSLRWENNEQFF
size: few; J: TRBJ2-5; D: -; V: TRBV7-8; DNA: TGTGCCAGCAGCTTATATCGAGGGCGGGAGACCCAGTACTTC; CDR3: CASSLYRGRETQYF
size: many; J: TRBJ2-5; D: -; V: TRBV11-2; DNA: TGTGCCAGCAGCTTAGAAGTCCAAGAGACCCAGTACTTC; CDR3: CASSLEVQETQYF
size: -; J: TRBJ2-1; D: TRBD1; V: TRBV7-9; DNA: TGTGCCAGCAACAGGGGGCGATCCAGCTCCTACAATGAGCAGTTCTTC; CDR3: CASNRGRSSSYNEQFF
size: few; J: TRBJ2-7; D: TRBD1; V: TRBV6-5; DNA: TGTGCCAGCAGTTACTCGAGTCAGGGGGCGTACGAGCAGTACTTC; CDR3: CASSYSSQGAYEQYF